The clone carrying this T cell receptor beta chain showed up many times. This sample is part of a study of low-dose radiotherapy and immunotherapy resistance in tumors. Whole-study context: Patients received cyclophosphamide 200 mg/m2 intravenously every two weeks, the day before radiation-immunotherapy.

TRAV- and TRBV-specific primers primed first-strand cDNA, covering alpha and beta chains. The TCRs were subjected to amplification over about 20 PCR cycles employing a constant-region primer in conjunction with a V-primer adapter. Each CDR3 protein is one row after TCRdb ran MiXCR on the reads. The sample lists 80,000 to 90,000 distinct CDR3 sequences, about 18% seen once, with 2.5% to 3% in the top ten. V was pared by 4 bases and J by 3 bases, with 8 bases of the junction left unmatched. Germline values: CDR1 LNHDA, CDR2 SQIVND (reference sequence). CDR3 length: 15 amino acids. Time point indicated: before trial treatment. All of the donors were given nivolumab, ipilimumab, aspirin, low-dose cyclophosphamide and low-dose radiotherapy as part of RACIN, a single-arm trial. Each eligible patient had an advanced solid tumor, and these tumors lacked tumor-infiltrating lymphocytes.

The origin of this receptor is a male donor with prostate cancer. This material consisted of PBMCs, taken before treatment. V is TRBV19 and J is TRBJ2-7; TRBD1 agrees at 8 bases. DNA for the CDR3: TGTGCCAGTAGTACCCGATGGACAGGGAGCTACGAGCAGTACTTC. It specifies CASSTRWTGSYEQYF. Based on the CDR3 plus reference TRBV19 and TRBJ2-7, the full variable domain is DGGITQSPKYLFRKEGQNVTLSCEQNLNHDAMYWYRQDPGQGLRLIYYSQIVNDFQKGDIAEGYSVSREKKESFPLTVTSAQKNPTAFYLCASSTRWTGSYEQYFGPGTRLTVT.